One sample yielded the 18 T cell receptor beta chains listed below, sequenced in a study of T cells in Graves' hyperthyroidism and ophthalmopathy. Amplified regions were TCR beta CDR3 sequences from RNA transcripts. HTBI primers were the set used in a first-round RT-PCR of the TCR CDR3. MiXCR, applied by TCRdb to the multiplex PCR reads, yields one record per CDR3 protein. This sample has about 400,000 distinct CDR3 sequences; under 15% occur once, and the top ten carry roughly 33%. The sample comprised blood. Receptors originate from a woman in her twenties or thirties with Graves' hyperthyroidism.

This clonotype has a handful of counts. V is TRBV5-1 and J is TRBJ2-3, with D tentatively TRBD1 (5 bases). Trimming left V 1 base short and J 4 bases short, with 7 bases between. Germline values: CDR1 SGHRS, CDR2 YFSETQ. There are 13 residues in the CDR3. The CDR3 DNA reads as TGCGCCAGCAGCTTGATGGGGCCAGATACGCAGTATTTT. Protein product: CASSLMGPDTQYF.

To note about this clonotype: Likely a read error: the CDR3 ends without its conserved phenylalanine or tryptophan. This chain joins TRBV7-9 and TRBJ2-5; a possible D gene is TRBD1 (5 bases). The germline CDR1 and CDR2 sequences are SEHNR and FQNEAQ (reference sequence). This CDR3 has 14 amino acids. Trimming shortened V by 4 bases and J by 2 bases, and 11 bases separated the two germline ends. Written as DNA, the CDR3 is TGTGCCAGCAGCTGGGGCCGCTCACAAGAGACCCAGTACCTC. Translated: CASSWGRSQETQYL.

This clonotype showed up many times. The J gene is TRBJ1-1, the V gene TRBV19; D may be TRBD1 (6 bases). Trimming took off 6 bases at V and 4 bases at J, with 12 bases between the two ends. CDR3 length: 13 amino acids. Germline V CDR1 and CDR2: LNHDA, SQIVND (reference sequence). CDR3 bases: TGTGCCAGTAGCTCGGCCAGGGGCACTGAAGCTTTCTTT. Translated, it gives CASSSARGTEAFF.

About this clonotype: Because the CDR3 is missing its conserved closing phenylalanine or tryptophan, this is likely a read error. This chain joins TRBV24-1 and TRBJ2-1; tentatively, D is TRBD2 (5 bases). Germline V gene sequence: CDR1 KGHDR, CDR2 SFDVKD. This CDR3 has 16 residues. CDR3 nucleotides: TGTGCCACCAGTGATCCGACGGGGAGCTCCTACAATAAGCAGTTCTCC. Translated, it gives CATSDPTGSSYNKQFS.

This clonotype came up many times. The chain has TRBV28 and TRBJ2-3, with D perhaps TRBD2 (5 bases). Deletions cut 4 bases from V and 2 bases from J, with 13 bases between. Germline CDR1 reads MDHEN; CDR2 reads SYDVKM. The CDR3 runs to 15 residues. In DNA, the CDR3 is TGTGCCAGCAGTTCCTCGCGAGCGGACACAGATACGCAGTATTTT. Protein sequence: CASSSSRADTDTQYF.

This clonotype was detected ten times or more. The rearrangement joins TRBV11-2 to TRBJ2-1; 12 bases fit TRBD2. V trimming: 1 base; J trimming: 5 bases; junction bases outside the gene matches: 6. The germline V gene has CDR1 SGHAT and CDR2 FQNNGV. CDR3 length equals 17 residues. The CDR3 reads CASSLVGTSGRHNEQFF. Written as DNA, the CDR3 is TGTGCCAGCAGCTTAGTGGGGACTAGCGGGCGGCACAATGAGCAGTTCTTC.

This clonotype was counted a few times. DNA of the CDR3: TGTGCCTGGACTGAGAATGTGAACACTGAAGCTTTCTTT. Amino acids: CAWTENVNTEAFF. The chain recombines TRBV30 with TRBJ1-1; no clear D. From germline, CDR1 is GTSNPN and CDR2 SVGIG (reference sequence). The CDR3 sequence is 13 residues long. The V and J ends lost 4 bases and 0 bases respectively, with 9 bases between them.

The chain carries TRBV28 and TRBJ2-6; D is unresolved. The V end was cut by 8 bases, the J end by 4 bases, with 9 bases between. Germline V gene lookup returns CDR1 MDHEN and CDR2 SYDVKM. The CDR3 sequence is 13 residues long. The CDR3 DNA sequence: TGTGCCAGCCTCTTAGAGGGGGCCAACGTCCTGACTTTC. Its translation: CASLLEGANVLTF.

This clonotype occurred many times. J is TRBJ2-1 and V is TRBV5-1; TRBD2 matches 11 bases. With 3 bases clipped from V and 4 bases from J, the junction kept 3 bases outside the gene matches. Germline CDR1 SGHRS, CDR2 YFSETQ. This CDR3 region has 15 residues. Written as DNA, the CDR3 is TGCGCCAGCAGCTCCGGGACTAGCGGTTACAATGAGCAGTTCTTC. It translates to CASSSGTSGYNEQFF. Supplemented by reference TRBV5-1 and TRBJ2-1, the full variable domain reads KAGVTQTPRYLIKTRGQQVTLSCSPISGHRSVSWYQQTPGQGLQFLFEYFSETQRNKGNFPGRFSGRQFSNSRSEMNVSTLELGDSALYLCASSSGTSGYNEQFFGPGTRLTVL.

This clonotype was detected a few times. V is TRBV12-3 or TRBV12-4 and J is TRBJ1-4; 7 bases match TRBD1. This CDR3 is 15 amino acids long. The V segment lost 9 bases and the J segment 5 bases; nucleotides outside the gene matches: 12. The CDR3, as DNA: TGTGCCAGTTCCCCAGGACAGGCCGGGAATGAAAAACTGTTTTTT. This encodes CASSPGQAGNEKLFF.

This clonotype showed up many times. CDR3 region: CASSSEYNEQFF. CDR3 bases: TGTGCCAGCAGTTCAGAGTACAATGAGCAGTTCTTC. This sequence joins TRBV28 and TRBJ2-1; D unresolved. The CDR3 length is 12 residues. Trimming shortened V by 4 bases and J by 4 bases, and 5 bases separated the two germline ends. Germline assignment: CDR1 MDHEN and CDR2 SYDVKM.

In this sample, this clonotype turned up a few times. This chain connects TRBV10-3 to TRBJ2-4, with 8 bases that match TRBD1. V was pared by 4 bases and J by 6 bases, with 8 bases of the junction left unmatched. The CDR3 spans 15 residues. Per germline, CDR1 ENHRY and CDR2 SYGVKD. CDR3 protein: CAISGTTGVGNIQYF. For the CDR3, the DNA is TGTGCCATCAGTGGTACGACAGGGGTAGGAAACATTCAGTACTTC.

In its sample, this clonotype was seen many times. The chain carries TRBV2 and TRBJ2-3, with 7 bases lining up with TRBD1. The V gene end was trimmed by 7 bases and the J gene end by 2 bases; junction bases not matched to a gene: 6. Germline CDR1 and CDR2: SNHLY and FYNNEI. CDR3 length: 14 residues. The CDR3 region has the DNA TGTGCCAGCAACCTGGACAGGTACACAGATACGCAGTATTTT. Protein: CASNLDRYTDTQYF.

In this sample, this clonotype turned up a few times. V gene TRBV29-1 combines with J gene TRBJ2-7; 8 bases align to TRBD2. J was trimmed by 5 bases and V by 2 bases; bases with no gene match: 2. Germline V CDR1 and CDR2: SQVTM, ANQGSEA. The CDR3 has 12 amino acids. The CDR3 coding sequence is TGCAGCGTTGAACTAGCGGGCCACGAGCAGTACTTC. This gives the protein CSVELAGHEQYF.

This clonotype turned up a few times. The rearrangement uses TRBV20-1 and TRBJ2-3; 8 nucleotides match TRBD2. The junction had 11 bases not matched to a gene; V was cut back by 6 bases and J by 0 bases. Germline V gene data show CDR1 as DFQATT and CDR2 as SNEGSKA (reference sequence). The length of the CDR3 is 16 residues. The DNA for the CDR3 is TGCAGTGCCCCTCGGGGTAGCGGGATTAGCACAGATACGCAGTATTTT. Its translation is CSAPRGSGISTDTQYF.

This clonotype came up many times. CDR3 protein: CASGEDWTEAFF. Here the CDR3 DNA reads TGTGCCAGCGGAGAGGATTGGACTGAAGCTTTCTTT. The rearrangement links TRBV12-3 or TRBV12-4 to TRBJ1-1, with D hard to call. The CDR3 sequence is 12 residues long. Trimming took off 8 bases at V and 5 bases at J, with 12 bases between the two ends.

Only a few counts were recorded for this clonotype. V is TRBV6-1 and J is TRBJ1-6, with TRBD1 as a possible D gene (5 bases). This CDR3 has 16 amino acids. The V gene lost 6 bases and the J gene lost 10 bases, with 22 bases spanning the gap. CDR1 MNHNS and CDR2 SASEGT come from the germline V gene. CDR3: CASRETLVWGGSPLHF. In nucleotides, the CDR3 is TGTGCCAGCAGGGAAACCCTTGTATGGGGCGGATCACCCCTCCACTTT.

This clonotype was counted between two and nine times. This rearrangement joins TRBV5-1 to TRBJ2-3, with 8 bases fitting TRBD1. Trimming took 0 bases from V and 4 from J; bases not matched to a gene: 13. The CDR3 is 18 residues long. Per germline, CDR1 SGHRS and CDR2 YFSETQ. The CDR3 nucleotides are TGCGCCAGCAGCTTGGTAATGGGACAGGCCGGGGGCGCAGATACGCAGTATTTT. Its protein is CASSLVMGQAGGADTQYF.